This TCR beta chain was sequenced in a study of CD8 T cells in ankylosing spondylitis. General study findings and limits: Disease-associated clonotypes exhibited CD8+ identity and were relatively infrequent in peripheral blood. Reported data indicate significant enrichment of disease-linked clones within matched ankylosing spondylitis synovial fluid. Fewer than ten highly homologous variants made up a TCR beta motif that seemed to typify ankylosing spondylitis blood.

This CDR3 comprises 14 residues. The ends were cut back, 0 bases at V and 5 bases at J, with 8 bases in the middle. The germline V gene encodes CDR1 SGHRS and CDR2 YFSETQ. Construction of TCR beta libraries was performed using quantitative 5'-RACE with molecular barcodes. MiXCR, applied by TCRdb to the 5' RACE reads, yields one record per CDR3 protein. This sample has 250,000 to 300,000 distinct CDR3 sequences, with approximately 20% found just once. With regard to this clonotype: The antigen is unknown.

The sequencing input was blood, either unsorted or a sorted T cell fraction (not recorded which). J is TRBJ1-4 and V is TRBV5-1; D unclear. This clonotype was obtained from a male donor with ankylosing spondylitis or in good health (not recorded which). The CDR3 is CASSLDGRNEKLFF. The CDR3 DNA is TGCGCCAGCAGCTTGGATGGGAGGAATGAAAAACTGTTTTTT.